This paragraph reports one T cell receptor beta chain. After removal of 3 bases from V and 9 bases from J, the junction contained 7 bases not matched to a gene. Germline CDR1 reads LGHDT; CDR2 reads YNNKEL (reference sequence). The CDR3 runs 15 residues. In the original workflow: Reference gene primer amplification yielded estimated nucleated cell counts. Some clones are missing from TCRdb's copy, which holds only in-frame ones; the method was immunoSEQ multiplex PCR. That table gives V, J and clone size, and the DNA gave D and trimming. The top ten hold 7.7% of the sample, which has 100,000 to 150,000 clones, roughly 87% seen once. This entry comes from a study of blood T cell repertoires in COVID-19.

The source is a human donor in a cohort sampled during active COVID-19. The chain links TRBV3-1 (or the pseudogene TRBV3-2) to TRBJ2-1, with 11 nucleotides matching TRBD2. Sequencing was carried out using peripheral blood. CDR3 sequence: CASSHLSGGDPEQFF. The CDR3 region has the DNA TGTGCCAGCAGCCACCTTAGCGGGGGGGATCCTGAGCAGTTCTTC.